The source of this T cell receptor beta chain is a study of T cells after yellow fever vaccination. Using its own MiXCR run on the 5' RACE reads, TCRdb lists one record per CDR3 protein. The sample lists roughly 500,000 distinct CDR3 sequences, over 15% seen once, with 13% to 15% in the top ten. With 2 bases clipped from V and 0 bases from J, the junction kept 9 bases outside the gene matches. Germline CDR1 is SQVTM and CDR2 is ANQGSEA. There are 17 residues in the CDR3. The chain has TRBV29-1 and TRBJ2-2, with 7 bases matching TRBD2. The TCR sequence derives from a man between 25 and 39 years old who received the YFV17D yellow fever vaccine. Sample: PBMCs, taken 15 days after the yellow fever booster vaccination. The CDR3 protein is CSVERWASGTNTGELFF. In nucleotides, the CDR3 is TGCAGCGTTGAAAGGTGGGCTAGCGGAACGAACACCGGGGAGCTGTTTTTT.